The clone carrying this T cell receptor beta chain was observed many times. Its antigen is not identified. The sample comes from a study of T cell clonality in common variable immunodeficiency. Patients and controls were mostly of Caucasian heritage. Study-level findings and limits: Reportedly, TCR beta sequences from common variable immunodeficiency showed fewer deletions and N-nucleotide insertions. CVID subjects shared fewer TCRbeta clones than healthy controls did.

Assay used: immunoSEQ multiplex PCR; TCRdb lists only in-frame clones, some missing. The repertoire has about 33,000 clones, none seen only once; the ten largest take 6.1%. This clonotype was obtained from a human donor with common variable immunodeficiency. The sample comprised peripheral blood mononuclear cells.

The CDR3 bases that were read are TGCAGTGCTGAACTCAGGGGAGAGAATGGC. This encodes CSAELRGENG. The CDR3 reads in full as CSAELRGENGYTF. The rearrangement joins TRBV20-1 to TRBJ1-2; D is possibly TRBD1 (6 bases). The read gets to within 3 residues of the CDR3 end, and the germline J gene fills in the rest. The ends were cut back, 5 bases at V and 6 bases at J, with 16 bases in the middle. CDR1 and CDR2 (germline): DFQATT, SNEGSKA (reference sequence). This CDR3 region has 13 residues.